This entry describes one T cell receptor (beta chain). Its antigen is not identified. The sample comes from a study of T cell repertoires in cytomegalovirus infection. About the research overall: It was recently identified HLA-C-restricted and well-studied HLA-B-restricted CMV epitopes that the study used. Indicated by public TCR beta signatures were CMV infection and matching HLA type. Whole-study findings and limits: The study identified carriers of CMV plus the relevant HLA from cumulative public TCR beta family frequency. What dominated the ex vivo response were HLA-C-restricted CMV-specific TCR beta clonotypes.

MiXCR was run by TCRdb on the reads, yielding one entry per CDR3 protein. The table has hundreds of thousands of distinct CDR3 sequences, 31% seen once. The sequence derives from a human donor in good health (CMV status not recorded). Some clones in this sample may be carry-over from other donors' samples. The sequencing used cultured CD8+ T cells from PBMCs, collected from culture after CMV antigen stimulation.

The CDR3 coding sequence is TGTGCCAGCAGTGCGGCCCGTCTGGGAACTGAAGCTTTCTTT. Protein: CASSAARLGTEAFF. V usage is TRBV27 and J usage is TRBJ1-1; D is uncertain. V shed 5 bases and J shed 5 bases, with 15 bases lying between them. The CDR3 is 14 amino acids. Per germline, CDR1 MNHEY and CDR2 SMNVEV (reference sequence).